This note documents a single T cell receptor (beta chain) sequence. Its cognate antigen is unknown. Assay used: immunoSEQ multiplex PCR; TCRdb lists only in-frame clones, some missing. The table lists roughly 640,000 clones, roughly 97% of them singletons. The sample comes from a study of shared clonotypes between healthy human individuals. Study results and limitations: All-four-donor shared clonotypes had higher generation probabilities than non-shared clonotypes did. A limitation of the genetic and exposure-history diversity represented arose from few donors.

In germline, CDR1 is MGHRA, CDR2 YSYEKL. J gave up 7 bases and V 0 bases, and 18 bases lay outside the gene matches. This CDR3 has 19 residues. The investigators split CD4+ cells into a CD45RA+ naive subset and a CD45RA-negative memory subset. Sequencing was carried out using naive CD4+ T cells sorted from blood. As for subset: CD45RA+ positively selected. The chain combines TRBV4-1 with TRBJ2-1; TRBD2 matches 7 bases. The receptor was isolated from a woman aged 30 to 39 in good health. CDR3 loop: CASSQEATSGGRSRNEQFF. The CDR3, as DNA: TGCGCCAGCAGCCAAGAAGCAACTTCGGGCGGGAGATCTAGGAATGAGCAGTTCTTC.